One and the same sample provided the 18 T cell receptor beta chains below, sequenced in a study of shared clonotypes between healthy human individuals. Libraries were prepared by immunoSEQ multiplex PCR; TCRdb keeps only in-frame clonotypes and omits some of them. The sample gives 550,000 to 700,000 clones, around 78% of which show up once; under 2% is in the top ten. The sequenced sample consisted of memory CD4+ T cells sorted from blood. Subset described: CD45RA-negative fraction. The receptors here all came from a woman aged 25 to 39 in good health.

The V gene is TRBV11-3, the J gene TRBJ2-7; 7 bases are a match to TRBD1. Germline CDR1 SGHNT, CDR2 YENEEA. Trimming cost V 5 bases and J 2 bases; bases outside gene matches: 9. The CDR3 consists of 15 residues. CDR3: CASSLRQGPTYEQYF. CDR3 in DNA: TGTGCCAGCAGCCTTCGACAGGGCCCAACCTACGAGCAGTACTTC.

V is TRBV5-1 and J is TRBJ2-7; 9 bases match TRBD1. Trimming took 0 bases from V and 3 from J; bases not matched to a gene: 7. This CDR3 is built from 16 residues. Germline V gene sequence: CDR1 SGHRS, CDR2 YFSETQ. The CDR3, as DNA: TGCGCCAGCAGCTTGGATGGGACAGGGCCCTACTACGAGCAGTACTTC. Translation: CASSLDGTGPYYEQYF.

This clone was counted once. The chain recombines TRBV4-1 with TRBJ2-1; TRBD2 matches 9 bases. V trimming: 0 bases; J trimming: 2 bases; junction bases outside the gene matches: 5. Germline values: CDR1 MGHRA, CDR2 YSYEKL. The length of the CDR3 is 17 residues. The CDR3 DNA sequence: TGCGCCAGCAGCCAAGATACGCTAGCGGGGACCTACAATGAGCAGTTCTTC. Translated, it gives CASSQDTLAGTYNEQFF.

The rearrangement uses TRBV25-1 and TRBJ2-3; 9 nucleotides align to TRBD2. The CDR3 has 18 amino acids. V was clipped by 6 bases and J by 2 bases; unmatched bases: 15. Germline values: CDR1 MGHDK, CDR2 SYGVNS. Written as DNA, the CDR3 is TGTGCCAGCAGCCCCGAAGGAACCCTAGCGGGGTCCACAGATACGCAGTATTTT. It specifies CASSPEGTLAGSTDTQYF.

CDR3 loop: CASSQLSGTDTQYF. In DNA, the CDR3 is TGTGCCAGCTCACAATTAAGTGGGACAGATACGCAGTATTTT. The chain has TRBV18 and TRBJ2-3, with D uncertain. Germline CDR1 is KGHSH and CDR2 is LQKENI. V lost 4 bases to trimming and J lost 3 bases, with 11 bases between them. The CDR3 runs 14 residues.

CDR3 amino acids: CASSATGKYYGYTF. CDR3 coding DNA: TGTGCCAGCAGTGCCACGGGGAAATACTATGGCTACACCTTC. The chain is built from TRBV6-1 and TRBJ1-2; D ambiguous. This CDR3 spans 14 amino acids. With 4 bases removed from V and 3 bases from J, the gap between germline ends came to 12 bases. The germline V gene encodes CDR1 MNHNS and CDR2 SASEGT.

This clone was observed at least ten times. The chain is built from TRBV29-1 and TRBJ1-2; the D is unclear. The V and J ends lost 7 bases and 3 bases respectively, with 12 bases between them. In germline, CDR1 is SQVTM, CDR2 ANQGSEA. The CDR3 has 12 amino acids. CDR3 DNA: TGCAGCGCACTTTTTCAGGACTATGGCTACACCTTC. It encodes CSALFQDYGYTF.

This clone occurred once. The chain combines TRBV11-3 with TRBJ2-3; D not resolved. Per the germline V gene, CDR1 is SGHNT and CDR2 is YENEEA. The length of the CDR3 is 12 residues. The V end was cut by 4 bases, the J end by 5 bases, with 7 bases between. CDR3 region: CASSSKRDTQYF. The CDR3 DNA sequence: TGTGCCAGCAGCTCCAAGAGAGATACGCAGTATTTT.

J is TRBJ1-2 and V is TRBV11-2, with TRBD1 identical over 7 bases. This CDR3 is 17 amino acids long. J gave up 4 bases and V 8 bases, and 19 bases lay outside the gene matches. Per germline, CDR1 SGHAT and CDR2 FQNNGV. Written as DNA, the CDR3 is TGTGCCAGCGCATCGGGGCTCAGGGGGGTTCGTGGCTATGGCTACACCTTC. This sequence encodes CASASGLRGVRGYGYTF.

The rearrangement joins TRBV10-3 to TRBJ2-2; D might be TRBD1 (6 bases). Germline V gene lookup returns CDR1 ENHRY and CDR2 SYGVKD. CDR3 length: 13 residues. V was clipped by 3 bases and J by 8 bases, with 10 bases between them. The CDR3 reads CAISDRGMGELFF. CDR3 sequence (DNA): TGTGCCATCAGTGACAGGGGCATGGGGGAGCTGTTTTTT.

The chain employs TRBV2 and TRBJ2-3; 13 nucleotides align to TRBD2. The CDR3 contains 15 residues. Trimming took 9 bases from V and 5 from J; bases not matched to a gene: 8. CDR1 SNHLY and CDR2 FYNNEI come from the germline V gene. The CDR3 loop reads CASYSGLAGEDTQYF. In DNA, the CDR3 is TGTGCCAGTTACTCTGGACTAGCGGGAGAAGATACGCAGTATTTT. Full variable domain (rest looked up from reference TRBV2 and TRBJ2-3): EPEVTQTPSHQVTQMGQEVILRCVPISNHLYFYWYRQILGQKVEFLVSFYNNEISEKSEIFDDQFSVERPDGSNFTLKIRSTKLEDSAMYFCASYSGLAGEDTQYFGPGTRLTVL.

This chain links TRBV5-1 with TRBJ2-3; D remains ambiguous. From germline, CDR1 is SGHRS and CDR2 YFSETQ. CDR3 length equals 14 residues. The V end lost 4 bases, the J end lost 4 bases, and 13 bases lay between the germline ends. CDR3 sequence reads: CASSLTRVADTQYF. CDR3 nucleotides: TGCGCCAGCAGCCTAACCAGAGTGGCAGATACGCAGTATTTT.

In this sample, this clone turned up a few times. The rearrangement links TRBV6-5 to TRBJ1-2; D call uncertain. This CDR3 comprises 12 residues. In germline, CDR1 is MNHEY, CDR2 SVGAGI. Trimming took off 10 bases at V and 5 bases at J, with 14 bases between the two ends. As DNA, the CDR3 is TGTGCCACCTCCCAGTACCGTTATGGCTACACCTTC. This sequence encodes CATSQYRYGYTF.

This chain uses TRBV5-1 with TRBJ1-1; 7 nucleotides match TRBD1. The CDR3 sequence is 17 residues long. V dropped 4 bases and J dropped 1; count of bases not matched to a gene: 13. CDR1 is SGHRS, CDR2 YFSETQ, per germline. CDR3 DNA sequence: TGCGCCAGCAGCCCCAGACAGGGCGGGATCAGGAACACTGAAGCTTTCTTT. Translated, it gives CASSPRQGGIRNTEAFF.

The chain recombines TRBV28 with TRBJ2-1; TRBD2 matches 13 bases. The J segment lost 7 bases and the V segment lost 5 bases, leaving 5 bases of the junction unmatched. This CDR3 region has 15 residues. Germline V CDR1 and CDR2: MDHEN, SYDVKM. The CDR3, as DNA: TGTGCCAGCAGTCAGACTAGCGGGAGGAGGAATGAGCAGTTCTTC. This codes for CASSQTSGRRNEQFF.

The V call is TRBV28, the J call TRBJ1-5; D perhaps matches TRBD1 (5 bases). V shed 6 bases and J shed 9 bases, with 18 bases lying between them. CDR1 is MDHEN and CDR2 is SYDVKM in the germline V gene. This CDR3 spans 14 amino acids. CDR3 nucleotides: TGTGCCAGCAGGCCAGACAGTGTATATCGGCCCCAGCATTTT. It translates to CASRPDSVYRPQHF.

The rearrangement links TRBV19 to TRBJ1-1, with no clear D. Germline loops: CDR1 LNHDA, CDR2 SQIVND (reference sequence). CDR3 length: 17 residues. V shed 5 bases and J shed 0 bases, with 19 bases lying between them. CDR3 nucleotide sequence: TGTGCCAGTAGTCATCCGGACGGCTTAGCCATGAACACTGAAGCTTTCTTT. This codes for CASSHPDGLAMNTEAFF.

The chain combines TRBV11-2 with TRBJ1-2, with D tentatively TRBD1 (5 bases). This CDR3 has 14 amino acids. Germline V CDR1 and CDR2: SGHAT, FQNNGV. Trimming removed 5 bases from V and 4 bases from J, with 14 bases in between. CDR3 sequence (DNA): TGTGCCAGCAGCCCCGCCCAGGGCGTCTATGGCTACACCTTC. Protein sequence: CASSPAQGVYGYTF.